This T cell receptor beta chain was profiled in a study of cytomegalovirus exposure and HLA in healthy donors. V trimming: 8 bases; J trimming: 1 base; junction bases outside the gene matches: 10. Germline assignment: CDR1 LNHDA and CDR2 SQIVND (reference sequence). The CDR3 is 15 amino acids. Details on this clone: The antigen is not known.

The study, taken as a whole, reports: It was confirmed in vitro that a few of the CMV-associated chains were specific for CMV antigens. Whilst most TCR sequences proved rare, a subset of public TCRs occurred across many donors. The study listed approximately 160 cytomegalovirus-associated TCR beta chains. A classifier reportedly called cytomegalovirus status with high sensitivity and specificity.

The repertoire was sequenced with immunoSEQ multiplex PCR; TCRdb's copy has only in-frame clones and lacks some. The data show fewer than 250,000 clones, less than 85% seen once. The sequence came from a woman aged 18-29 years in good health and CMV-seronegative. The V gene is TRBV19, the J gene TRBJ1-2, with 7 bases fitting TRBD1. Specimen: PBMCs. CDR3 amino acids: CASGDRAARNYGYTF. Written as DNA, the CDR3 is TGTGCCAGTGGAGACAGGGCCGCCCGTAACTATGGCTACACCTTC.